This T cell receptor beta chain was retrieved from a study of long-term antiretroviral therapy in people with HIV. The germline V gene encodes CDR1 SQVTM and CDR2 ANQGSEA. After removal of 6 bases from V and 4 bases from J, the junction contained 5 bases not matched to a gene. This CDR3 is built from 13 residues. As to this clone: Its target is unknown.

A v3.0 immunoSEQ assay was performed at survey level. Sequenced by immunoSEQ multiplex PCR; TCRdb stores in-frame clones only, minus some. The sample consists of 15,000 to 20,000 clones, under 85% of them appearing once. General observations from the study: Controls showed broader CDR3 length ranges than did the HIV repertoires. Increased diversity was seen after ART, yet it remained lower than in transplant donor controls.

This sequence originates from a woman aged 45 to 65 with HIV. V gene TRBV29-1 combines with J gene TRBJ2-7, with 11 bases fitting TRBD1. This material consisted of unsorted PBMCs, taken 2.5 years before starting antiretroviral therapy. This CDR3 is CSVRDRGKYEQYF. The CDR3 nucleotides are TGCAGCGTCCGGGACAGGGGGAAGTACGAGCAGTACTTC.